This T cell receptor beta chain emerged from a study of T cell changes during pregnancy in multiple sclerosis. Sequencing was performed with immunoSEQ multiplex PCR; in TCRdb, only in-frame clones are kept and a portion is missing. The sample shows tens of thousands of clones, 80% to 90% of them seen only once. Germline V CDR1 and CDR2: SEHNR, FQNEAQ (reference sequence). This CDR3 spans 14 amino acids. V was clipped by 6 bases and J by 7 bases; unmatched bases: 9. Source: CD8+ T cells from peripheral blood mononuclear cells, taken before pregnancy. The receptor comes from a female donor with multiple sclerosis, enrolled in a pregnancy study. The rearrangement uses TRBV7-9 and TRBJ1-2, with 9 bases identical to TRBD1. The CDR3 region is CASSWGTGGVGYTF. The CDR3 DNA reads TGTGCCAGCAGTTGGGGAACAGGGGGCGTTGGCTACACCTTC.